This T cell receptor (beta chain) was sequenced for a study of a mutant IDH1 vaccine in newly diagnosed glioma. As for the study in general: Each patient was administered eight vaccinations, scheduled in weeks 1, 3, 5, 7, 11, 15, 19 and 23. Those enrolled had earlier been treated with radiotherapy, temozolomide, or both, mostly both. Study-level findings and limits: There were vaccine-induced immune responses in about 93% of the patients.

Specified time point: week 23, last vaccination. Every vaccination contained 300 ug of the mutant IDH1 20-mer peptide and was paired with topical imiquimod. V lost 5 bases to trimming and J lost 5 bases; unmatched junction nucleotides: 8. The CDR3 sequence is 15 residues long. CDR1 and CDR2 (germline): MNHEY, SMNVEV (reference sequence). In regard to this clone: What it recognizes is unknown.

The assay was immunoSEQ multiplex PCR, and TCRdb's table has in-frame clones only and misses some. The sample consists of around 30,000 clones, approximately 80% of them appearing once. The chain recombines TRBV27 with TRBJ2-4; 8 positions agree with TRBD2. Sequencing was performed on PBMCs, taken from a glioma patient whose treatment included an IDH1 peptide vaccine. The clonotype originates from a young woman with glioma. This CDR3 reads CASSPLAGGQNIQYF. The CDR3 DNA sequence: TGTGCCAGCAGTCCCCTAGCGGGTGGGCAAAACATTCAGTACTTC.